This TCR beta chain stems from a study of blood T cells in healthy people across ages (dated by TCRdb to the mid-2010s). Some background on the complete study: In model experiments, template switching captured about one uniquely barcoded TCR beta cDNA molecule for every two T cells. The study measured age-related changes in TCR beta repertoire diversity using deep sequencing normalized with unique cDNA molecular identifiers. The donors were divided into four age groups: young (average around 17 years), middle-aged (under 40), aged (roughly 66) and long-lived (roughly 88). Two additional independent replicas of 1 million unique cDNA reads from the same blood draw were analyzed for two donors (one aged 18 to 30 and one aged 80 or older). What the authors observed across the whole study: Observed TCR beta diversity correlated strongly with the percentage of naive T cells measured by flow cytometry. As age increased, observed TCR beta diversity per million T cells dropped in a roughly linear way, and a significant reduction was already evident by age around 41. Donor CMV infection status was unknown, potentially confounding age-related changes in expanded clonotypes. Estimates of total diversity based on one million sequenced T cells were considered lower bounds and underestimates. Compared with the aged group, the long-lived group had more naive CD4+ T cells, fewer expanded clones and increased TCR diversity, a pattern suggesting age selection. Since profiling was done on bulk unsorted PBMCs, naive and antigen-experienced compartments could not be conclusively compared.

Sequences MGHRA (CDR1) and YSYEKL (CDR2) are obtained from the germline V gene. The V and J ends are trimmed by 1 base and 8 bases, leaving 11 bases between them. Its CDR3 holds 14 amino acids, cysteine through phenylalanine. CDR3 DNA only is kept here, 42 bases in frame from base 1. The protocol used for the library was 5' RACE. Sequencing used an Illumina HiSeq 2500. The second PCR ran for roughly 7 to 11 cycles and used a J-beta primer mix along with a sample-barcoded 5' primer. A unique molecular identifier was introduced onto each TCR beta cDNA molecule by a template-switch 5' adaptor carrying 12 random nucleotides. Each sample yielded at least 3 million CDR3-containing paired-end reads. First-strand cDNA was synthesized from all RNA with the Mint cDNA synthesis kit, primed by a TRBC-specific oligonucleotide. After uracil-DNA glycosylase treatment, a first 18-cycle PCR used universal primers M1SS and BC2_uni_R on all cDNA. The authors' analysis ran thus. Each sample was normalized by randomly selecting 1 million high-quality reads, each carrying a distinct molecular identifier. Instead of being binned into consensus sequences, reads that shared molecular identifiers were thrown out. MiTCR, run with a Q25 quality threshold and the strictest error-elimination algorithm, handled CDR3 identification, clonotype clustering and error correction. A nonparametric unseen species model using Euler transformation provided a lower-bound estimate of total TCR beta diversity. TCRdb passed the public sequencing reads through fastp at Q25 and MiXCR, retaining productive beta sequences. Here each entry gathers all rows of one CDR3 protein and keeps the most common genes and DNA. V and J calls and clone size were set by TCRdb, not the authors. In all, the sample holds 1 million or so distinct CDR3 sequences, and 20% to 25% of those were seen once. The ten biggest clones cover about 0.8% of the sample.

The approximately 40 donors, aged about 6 to 95 years, were systemically healthy Caucasian individuals from Russia. Each donor gave approximately 9.3 milliliters of peripheral blood, collected into EDTA-treated Vacutainer tubes. Ficoll-Paque density-gradient centrifugation was used to isolate PBMCs, with at least 7 million per sample. Trizol reagent was used to extract total RNA from PBMCs, with at least 6 micrograms per sample. For every donor, an aliquot of PBMCs went through flow cytometry to measure the percentages of naive CD45RAhigh/CD27high T cells. As to this clonotype: Its antigen remains unidentified. No much larger clone exists at a distance of one base, and base qualities are not known.

These data also formed part of another study, on T cells of mothers and their children. As the second study states: Donors were nine systemically healthy Caucasian individuals: three mothers and their six children. cDNA synthesis consumed the entire amount of extracted RNA, loaded at around 1.5 ug RNA in each 15 ul reaction. In the second PCR, the M1S primer introduced both the sample barcodes and 2-4 random nucleotides. Over 8 million TCR beta CDR3 reads came from each mother, compared with millions of reads from each child. Thymic selection similarly shapes TCR recombination output in related and unrelated pairs, with minor effect from inherited differences. Normalized repertoire overlap was always found to be slightly, but never significantly, higher in related mother-child pairs than in unrelated mother-child pairs. No persistent microchimeric T cell clones were detected, at a sensitivity of approximately 110 clones per million clonotypes. To look for features that set related mother-child pairs apart from unrelated individuals, the researchers ran deep NGS to compare the TCR beta repertoires of mothers and children. On average, the children were about 12 +/- 4 years old, while the mothers were around 40 +/- 4 years old. Libraries were sequenced on Illumina HiSeq 2000 with 100+100 nt paired-end reads after adapter ligation with NEBNext reagents. To prevent cross-contamination, the mother and child libraries were prepared one month apart and sequenced in separate runs. For each donor, somewhere between about 500,000 and 2,300,000 distinct TCR beta clonotypes were identified. Naive TCR beta clonotypes were estimated from low-frequency clonotypes matched to each donor's FACS-determined naive share, without sorting.

Sequencing used blood. The sequence was obtained from a girl aged 2 to 9 in good health. The V and J genes are TRBV4-1 and TRBJ2-2, and the D gene may be TRBD1, 6 bases matching. The CDR3 reads as follows: CASSQGDNTGELFF. The bases read TGCGCCAGCAGCCAAGGGGACAATACTGGGGAGCTGTTTTTT.